These 27 T cell receptor beta chains were all obtained from the same sample, sequenced in a study of cytomegalovirus exposure and HLA in healthy donors. 60 Vbeta and 13 Jbeta primers were used in PCR. TCRdb's table, derived via immunoSEQ multiplex PCR, lists solely in-frame clones and lacks some. The repertoire has over 120,000 clones, roughly 80% of them found once; the top ten carry 2.9%. Source material: PBMCs. These receptors all come from a woman aged 25 to 39 in good health and CMV-seronegative.

The chain recombines TRBV19 with TRBJ1-1, with 7 bases aligning to TRBD1. The V gene's germline CDR1 is LNHDA and CDR2 SQIVND (reference sequence). V lost 6 bases and J lost 3; bases outside the gene matches: 10. The CDR3 sequence is 15 residues long. CDR3 in amino acids: CASRRQGRRDTEAFF. The CDR3 DNA reads as TGTGCCAGTAGGAGACAGGGACGTCGTGACACTGAAGCTTTCTTT.

The V call is TRBV27, the J call TRBJ1-2; tentatively, D is TRBD1 (5 bases). There are 14 residues in the CDR3. CDR1 and CDR2 (germline): MNHEY, SMNVEV (reference sequence). The ends were cut back, 5 bases at V and 8 bases at J, with 18 bases in the middle. The CDR3 DNA is TGTGCCAGCAGTCTTAACAGGCGATTTATGGGCTACACCTTC. Its translation: CASSLNRRFMGYTF.

The chain joins TRBV2 to TRBJ1-3, with D hard to call. Trimming pared 2 bases from V and 8 bases from J, leaving 7 bases between. This CDR3 region has 12 residues. Per the germline V gene, CDR1 is SNHLY and CDR2 is FYNNEI. CDR3 nucleotide sequence: TGTGCCAGCAGTGAAAGCGGGGACACCATATATTTT. Translated, it gives CASSESGDTIYF.

This chain links TRBV30 with TRBJ2-1; D remains ambiguous. Germline loops: CDR1 GTSNPN, CDR2 SVGIG (reference sequence). Trimming shortened V by 2 bases and J by 6 bases, and 11 bases separated the two germline ends. The CDR3 sequence is 13 residues long. The DNA of the CDR3 is TGTGCCTGGAGTCCTATTCCCTTCAATGAGCAGTTCTTC. This translates into CAWSPIPFNEQFF.

J is TRBJ2-2 and V is TRBV19; tentatively, D is TRBD2 (5 bases). Trimming pared 5 bases from V and 2 bases from J, leaving 18 bases between. The CDR3 extends over 17 amino acids. Per the germline V gene, CDR1 is LNHDA and CDR2 is SQIVND (reference sequence). The CDR3 loop reads CASSFLTGSANTGELFF. CDR3 nucleotides: TGTGCCAGTAGTTTCCTCACGGGGTCGGCCAACACCGGGGAGCTGTTTTTT.

The genes are TRBV18 and TRBJ1-2, with D maybe TRBD1 (5 bases). Trimming cost V 4 bases and J 2 bases, with 14 bases left between them. The CDR3 is 15 residues long. In germline, CDR1 is KGHSH, CDR2 LQKENI. The CDR3 region is CASSLPYRRNYGYTF. The CDR3 DNA follows: TGTGCCAGCTCACTCCCCTACAGGCGCAACTATGGCTACACCTTC.

This rearrangement joins TRBV6-5 to TRBJ1-5; tentative D call: TRBD1 (6 bases). Per germline, CDR1 MNHEY and CDR2 SVGAGI. V shed 0 bases and J shed 7 bases, with 10 bases lying between them. CDR3 length: 14 residues. The CDR3 DNA sequence: TGTGCCAGCAGTTACTCCAGGGGTGGGCAGCCCCAGCATTTT. This sequence encodes CASSYSRGGQPQHF.

V and J are TRBV5-1 and TRBJ2-3; 14 bases match TRBD2. The CDR3 is 16 residues long. CDR1 and CDR2 from the germline V gene are SGHRS and YFSETQ. V dropped 4 bases and J dropped 2; count of bases not matched to a gene: 3. CDR3 sequence reads: CASSGTSGGSTDTQYF. The CDR3 DNA reads TGCGCCAGCAGCGGGACTAGCGGGGGATCCACAGATACGCAGTATTTT.

Comments on this clone: Other DNA sequences within the sample encode an identical CDR3. The gene calls are TRBV18 and TRBJ2-7, with 8 bases fitting TRBD1. This CDR3 is built from 14 residues. CDR1 is KGHSH and CDR2 is LQKENI in the germline V gene. V shed 3 bases and J 5 bases; nucleotides not matched to a gene: 6. For the CDR3, the DNA is TGTGCCAGCTCACCCGACAGGGGAGTAAACGAGCAGTACTTC. This codes for CASSPDRGVNEQYF.

This clone appeared once. The chain links TRBV6-1 to TRBJ1-5, with D possibly TRBD1 on 5 matching bases. The germline V and J ends were trimmed by 2 bases and 1 base, with 18 bases remaining between them. The CDR3 runs 18 residues. Germline lookup yields CDR1 MNHNS and CDR2 SASEGT. The CDR3 loop reads CASSEQFIRGPSNQPQHF. CDR3 bases: TGTGCCAGCAGTGAACAATTTATAAGGGGTCCCAGCAATCAGCCCCAGCATTTT.

The rearrangement uses TRBV6-5 and TRBJ2-5; TRBD2 matches 10 bases. The V gene's germline CDR1 is MNHEY and CDR2 SVGAGI. The CDR3 loop spans 15 amino acids. After removal of 6 bases from V and 1 base from J, the junction contained 5 bases not matched to a gene. The CDR3 DNA is TGTGCCAGCAGAGGTCTAGCGGGGGCCCAAGAGACCCAGTACTTC. Translating it yields CASRGLAGAQETQYF.

This rearrangement joins TRBV4-3 to TRBJ1-5, with 7 bases identical to TRBD1. The V and J ends lost 5 bases and 6 bases, in that order; junction bases with no gene match: 13. CDR3 length: 16 residues. Germline lookup yields CDR1 LGHNA and CDR2 YSLEER. The DNA of the CDR3 is TGCGCCAGCAGCTCAAGTTATGTGACAGGGTTTCAGCCCCAGCATTTT. The encoded protein is CASSSSYVTGFQPQHF.

The V call is TRBV5-4, the J call TRBJ1-1; D not resolved. Trimming took 3 bases from V and 1 from J, leaving 4 bases between them. Germline CDR1 reads SGHNT; CDR2 reads YYREEE (reference sequence). The CDR3 consists of 12 residues. CDR3: CASSSRNTEAFF. The CDR3 nucleotides read TGTGCCAGCAGCTCCAGGAACACTGAAGCTTTCTTT.

The chain is built from TRBV6-4 and TRBJ2-7; D not resolved. Trimming cost V 2 bases and J 3 bases, with 14 bases left between them. The CDR3 loop spans 15 amino acids. Germline CDR1 is MRHNA and CDR2 is SNTAGT. This CDR3 is CASSDQMVVGYEQYF. CDR3 in DNA: TGTGCCAGCAGTGACCAGATGGTGGTTGGCTACGAGCAGTACTTC.

The chain couples TRBV4-1 to TRBJ2-7; D is uncertain. The CDR3 contains 13 residues. Germline loops: CDR1 MGHRA, CDR2 YSYEKL. Trimming removed 2 bases at V and 4 bases at J, with 9 bases between. The CDR3 DNA sequence: TGCGCCAGCAGCCAAAGCCAAGATTACGAGCAGTACTTC. Translating gives CASSQSQDYEQYF.

The genes are TRBV2 and TRBJ1-1; 10 bases are a match to TRBD1. Germline values: CDR1 SNHLY, CDR2 FYNNEI. This CDR3 spans 13 amino acids. V shed 6 bases, J shed 4 bases, and the junction held 2 bases outside the gene matches. The CDR3: CASRGQGRTEAFF. The CDR3, as DNA: TGTGCCAGCAGGGGACAGGGGCGCACTGAAGCTTTCTTT.

The chain joins TRBV28 to TRBJ2-5; 8 bases align to TRBD1. The DNA end is a closer match to TRBJ2-7, so the J assignment may be wrong. Germline loops: CDR1 MDHEN, CDR2 SYDVKM. The CDR3 runs 14 residues. The chain's CDR3 is CASSYGTGTYEQYF. The DNA of the CDR3 is TGTGCCAGCAGTTATGGGACAGGAACCTACGAGCAGTACTTC.

The J gene is TRBJ2-6, the V gene TRBV5-5; D is uncertain. Trimming stripped 2 bases from V and 0 bases from J, with 15 bases between. Germline CDR1 and CDR2: SGHKS and YYEKEE (reference sequence). CDR3 length equals 18 residues. CDR3 sequence reads: CASSFRSPGPSGANVLTF. CDR3 nucleotides: TGTGCCAGCAGCTTCCGGAGCCCCGGCCCCTCTGGGGCCAACGTCCTGACTTTC.

This clone showed up just once. This sequence joins TRBV19 and TRBJ2-2; TRBD1 agrees at 7 bases. The germline V gene has CDR1 LNHDA and CDR2 SQIVND (reference sequence). The CDR3 extends over 14 amino acids. V shed 5 bases, J shed 4 bases, and the junction held 4 bases outside the gene matches. CDR3 in DNA: TGTGCCAGTAGTTCGACAGGGAGCACCGGGGAGCTGTTTTTT. Its protein is CASSSTGSTGELFF.

This clone has just a few counts. The rearrangement uses TRBV10-3 and TRBJ2-1; tentatively, D is TRBD1 (6 bases). The CDR3 sequence is 13 residues long. V lost 8 bases and J 4 bases, leaving 12 bases between the germline ends. CDR1 is ENHRY, CDR2 SYGVKD, per germline. The CDR3 DNA follows: TGTGCCATCTCCCCGGACAGATACAATGAGCAGTTCTTC. Residues: CAISPDRYNEQFF.

This chain connects TRBV9 to TRBJ2-1; 10 bases match TRBD2. Trimming removed 4 bases from V and 4 bases from J; junction bases left unmatched: 11. The CDR3 length is 17 residues. Germline CDR1 reads SGDLS; CDR2 reads YYNGEE. CDR3 region: CASSLIAGGTYYNEQFF. CDR3 DNA sequence: TGTGCCAGCAGCCTTATAGCGGGGGGCACTTATTACAATGAGCAGTTCTTC.

The chain employs TRBV2 and TRBJ1-6; D is uncertain. The germline gives CDR1 SNHLY, CDR2 FYNNEI. CDR3 length: 15 amino acids. V was shortened by 3 bases and J by 6 bases, with 12 bases between the two germline ends. CDR3 amino acids: CASSDYGLVNSPLHF. In DNA form, the CDR3 reads TGTGCCAGCAGTGATTACGGGTTGGTTAATTCACCCCTCCACTTT.

In this sample, this clone turned up once. This chain links TRBV15 with TRBJ1-2; D perhaps matches TRBD1 (5 bases). Trimming left V 0 bases short and J 8 bases short, with 13 bases between. This CDR3 region has 14 residues. Germline V CDR1 and CDR2: LNHNV, YYDKDF (reference sequence). This CDR3 is CATSRDRGGGGYTF. In DNA, the CDR3 is TGTGCCACCAGCAGAGACCGCGGGGGAGGCGGCTACACCTTC.

The J gene is TRBJ1-5, the V gene TRBV25-1, with 11 bases identical to TRBD1. Unmatched junction bases numbered 5, after V lost 4 bases and J lost 6 bases. Germline V CDR1 and CDR2: MGHDK, SYGVNS. This CDR3 comprises 15 residues. The CDR3 is CASSAGQGESQPQHF. CDR3 in DNA: TGTGCCAGCAGTGCGGGACAGGGGGAGAGTCAGCCCCAGCATTTT.

V usage is TRBV7-9 and J usage is TRBJ2-7; 9 nucleotides agree with TRBD1. V was clipped by 5 bases and J by 7 bases; unmatched bases: 9. Germline V CDR1 and CDR2: SEHNR, FQNEAQ (reference sequence). The CDR3 covers 14 residues. This CDR3 is CASSAWGQGEEQYF. The CDR3 bases are TGTGCCAGCAGCGCCTGGGGACAGGGTGAAGAGCAGTACTTC.

The chain employs TRBV4-1 and TRBJ2-2, with 9 bases fitting TRBD1. Germline V lookup: CDR1 MGHRA, CDR2 YSYEKL. This CDR3 has 19 residues. Trimming removed 5 bases from V and 0 bases from J; junction bases left unmatched: 13. CDR3 residues: CASSLSGTGRLSNTGELFF. In DNA, the CDR3 is TGCGCCAGCAGCTTATCCGGGACAGGGAGGTTGTCGAACACCGGGGAGCTGTTTTTT.

This chain links TRBV7-3 with TRBJ2-5; a weak D match, TRBD2 (5 bases). The DNA end is a closer match to TRBJ2-7, so the J assignment may be wrong. The CDR3 runs 13 residues. CDR1 SGHTA and CDR2 FQGTGA come from the germline V gene. DNA of the CDR3: TGTGCCAGCAGCTCGGGGTCGGCCGGCGAGCAGTACTTC. It specifies CASSSGSAGEQYF.